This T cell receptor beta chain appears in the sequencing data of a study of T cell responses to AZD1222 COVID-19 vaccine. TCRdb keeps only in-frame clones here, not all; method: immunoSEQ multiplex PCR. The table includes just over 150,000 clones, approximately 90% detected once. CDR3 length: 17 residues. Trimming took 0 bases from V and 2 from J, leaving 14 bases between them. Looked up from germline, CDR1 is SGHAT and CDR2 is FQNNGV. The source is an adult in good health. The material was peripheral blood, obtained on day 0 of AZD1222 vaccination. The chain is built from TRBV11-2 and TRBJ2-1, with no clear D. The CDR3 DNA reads TGTGCCAGCAGCTTAGATCTCAGAGGTGGGCCCTACAATGAGCAGTTCTTC. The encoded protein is CASSLDLRGGPYNEQFF.